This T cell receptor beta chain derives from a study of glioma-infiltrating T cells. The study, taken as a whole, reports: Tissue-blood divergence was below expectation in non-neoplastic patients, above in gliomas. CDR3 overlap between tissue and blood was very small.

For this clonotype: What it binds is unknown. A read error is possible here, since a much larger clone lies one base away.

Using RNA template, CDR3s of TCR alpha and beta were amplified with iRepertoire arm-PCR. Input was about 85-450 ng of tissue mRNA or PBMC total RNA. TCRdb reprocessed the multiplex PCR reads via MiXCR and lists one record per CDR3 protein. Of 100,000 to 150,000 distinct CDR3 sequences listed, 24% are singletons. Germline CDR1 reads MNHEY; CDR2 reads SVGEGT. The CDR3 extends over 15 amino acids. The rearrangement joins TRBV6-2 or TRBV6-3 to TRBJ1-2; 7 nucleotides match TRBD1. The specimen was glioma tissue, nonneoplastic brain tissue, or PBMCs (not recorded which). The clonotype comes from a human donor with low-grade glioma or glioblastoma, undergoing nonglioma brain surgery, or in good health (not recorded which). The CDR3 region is CAISGGTALNYGYTF. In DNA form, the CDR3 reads TGTGCCATCAGTGGAGGGACAGCACTTAACTATGGCTACACCTTC.